The entry below gives a single T cell receptor beta chain sequence along with its context. The antigen is undetermined. Extracted RNA was reverse transcribed, and the resulting cDNA served as sequencing template. Data came from immunoSEQ multiplex PCR; TCRdb stores just in-frame clones and leaves some out. The sample holds approximately 150,000 clones, around 55% seen once. PBMCs were stained for CD3, CD4 and CD8, and CD4+ and CD8+ T cells were sorted. The data were obtained in a study of CD8+ T cells in alopecia areata. Findings and caveats of the study: Whereas mice showed it more clearly, TCR sharing across patients was murkier, possibly because of HLA. Normal scalp had lower clonality than lesional scalp, with alopecia totalis/universalis lesions showing this most strongly.

V was cut by 1 base and J by 7 bases, with 8 bases left in between. The CDR3 contains 12 residues. The germline gives CDR1 LGHNT, CDR2 FRNRAP. This sequence was found in a human donor in good health. The chain has TRBV12-5 and TRBJ2-7, with a possible D match to TRBD2 (5 bases). The specimen was CD4+ T cells sorted from blood. The CDR3 sequence is CASGLAPGEQYF. CDR3 nucleotide sequence: TGTGCTAGTGGTTTGGCACCGGGAGAGCAGTACTTC.